These 22 T cell receptor beta chains came from one sample sequenced in a study of shared clonotypes between healthy human individuals. TCRdb's table, derived via immunoSEQ multiplex PCR, lists solely in-frame clones and lacks some. The sample consists of 800,000 to 1,200,000 clones, 70% to 80% of them appearing once. Sequenced sample: memory CD4+ T cells from PBMCs. Sample subset: CD45RA-negative fraction. Receptors originate from a young man in good health. Some clones in this sample may be carry-over from other donors' samples.

The chain employs TRBV28 and TRBJ2-7; TRBD2 is a possible D gene (6 bases). Per the germline V gene, CDR1 is MDHEN and CDR2 is SYDVKM. V lost 10 bases to trimming and J lost 5 bases, with 15 bases between them. This CDR3 has 12 residues. The CDR3, as DNA: TGTGCCACCTCGACTAGAACGGACGAGCAGTACTTC. It is translated as CATSTRTDEQYF.

CDR3: CASSFDLTGAGANVLTF. The CDR3 coding sequence is TGCGCCAGCAGCTTCGATCTCACAGGGGCAGGGGCCAACGTCCTGACTTTC. J is TRBJ2-6 and V is TRBV5-1; 7 bases agree with TRBD1. This CDR3 has 17 amino acids. V was clipped by 2 bases and J by 4 bases; unmatched bases: 9. Germline V gene sequence: CDR1 SGHRS, CDR2 YFSETQ.

This clone was counted a few times. V is TRBV7-2 and J is TRBJ1-5; D call uncertain. Looked up from germline, CDR1 is SGHTA and CDR2 is FQGNSA. The CDR3 runs 12 residues. V gave up 1 base and J gave up 7 bases, with 5 bases separating them. CDR3 in DNA: TGTGCCAGCAGCTTAGTGGACCAGCCCCAGCATTTT. Translated, it gives CASSLVDQPQHF.

In this sample, this clone turned up a few times. This chain joins TRBV4-2 and TRBJ2-3; 15 bases fit TRBD2. From germline, CDR1 is LGHNA and CDR2 YNFKEQ. This CDR3 is built from 21 residues. V lost 2 bases to trimming and J lost 0 bases; unmatched junction nucleotides: 12. The CDR3: CASSQSPGLAGGLSSTDTQYF. The CDR3 DNA reads as TGTGCCAGCAGCCAAAGTCCGGGACTAGCGGGAGGTTTATCTAGCACAGATACGCAGTATTTT.

V is TRBV29-1 and J is TRBJ2-1; 8 bases match TRBD2. Per germline, CDR1 SQVTM and CDR2 ANQGSEA. The CDR3 runs to 15 residues. The junction had 14 bases not matched to a gene; V was cut back by 4 bases and J by 9 bases. This CDR3 is CSVVGAGERWGEQFF. The CDR3 nucleotides read TGCAGCGTTGTAGGAGCGGGAGAGCGGTGGGGTGAGCAGTTCTTC.

The chain combines TRBV18 with TRBJ2-3, with TRBD2 matching over 7 bases. Germline V gene data show CDR1 as KGHSH and CDR2 as LQKENI. The CDR3 is 14 amino acids. V trimming: 4 bases; J trimming: 5 bases; junction bases outside the gene matches: 6. CDR3 sequence (DNA): TGTGCCAGCTCACGGGAGGGTGTGAGAGATACGCAGTATTTT. It is translated as CASSREGVRDTQYF.

This clone was found many times. The chain links TRBV7-2 to TRBJ2-7; D gene uncertain. There are 11 residues in the CDR3. Germline loops: CDR1 SGHTA, CDR2 FQGNSA. Trimming left V 3 bases short and J 7 bases short, with 7 bases between. CDR3 sequence reads: CASSLSEEQYF. CDR3 DNA: TGTGCCAGCAGCTTGTCGGAGGAGCAGTACTTC.

With regard to this clone: Other nucleotide sequences from this sample produce the same CDR3. The chain recombines TRBV5-1 with TRBJ2-3; D gene uncertain. Germline V lookup: CDR1 SGHRS, CDR2 YFSETQ. This CDR3 contains 13 residues. V was trimmed by 1 base and J by 6 bases, leaving 9 bases between them. Here the CDR3 DNA reads TGCGCCAGCAGCTTGTCCCGGTCGGATACGCAGTATTTT. Amino acids: CASSLSRSDTQYF.

The chain links TRBV2 to TRBJ2-7; D gene ambiguous. This CDR3 spans 12 amino acids. Germline CDR1 reads SNHLY; CDR2 reads FYNNEI. Between the trimmed V and J ends, which lost 5 bases and 3 bases, there was a span of 8 bases. The CDR3 protein is CASSFWVYEQYF. The CDR3 DNA follows: TGTGCCAGCAGTTTTTGGGTCTACGAGCAGTACTTC.

The gene calls are TRBV4-1 and TRBJ2-7; D gene uncertain. Trimming shortened V by 4 bases and J by 0 bases, and 25 bases separated the two germline ends. CDR1 and CDR2 (germline): MGHRA, YSYEKL. CDR3 size: 19 residues. Here the CDR3 DNA reads TGCGCCAGCAGCCCCCTAGTTATCTATGGGCCACCCATCTCCTACGAGCAGTACTTC. Protein: CASSPLVIYGPPISYEQYF.

V gene TRBV6-6 combines with J gene TRBJ1-5; TRBD1 is a possible D gene (6 bases). The V and J ends lost 5 bases and 10 bases respectively, with 9 bases between them. Per the germline V gene, CDR1 is MNHNY and CDR2 is SVGAGI (reference sequence). This CDR3 contains 11 residues. CDR3 DNA: TGTGCCAGCAGTACACAGGGACCCCAGCATTTT. Residues: CASSTQGPQHF.

The rearrangement uses TRBV10-3 and TRBJ2-3; TRBD2 agrees at 7 bases. Germline V lookup: CDR1 ENHRY, CDR2 SYGVKD. V dropped 6 bases and J dropped 4; count of bases not matched to a gene: 13. The CDR3 consists of 16 residues. The CDR3: CAIRSASGLEADTQYF. The CDR3 nucleotides read TGTGCCATCAGATCAGCTAGCGGTTTAGAGGCAGATACGCAGTATTTT.

J is TRBJ2-3 and V is TRBV7-3; perhaps TRBD1 as D (5 bases). V lost 2 bases to trimming and J lost 4 bases, with 10 bases between them. Germline V CDR1 and CDR2: SGHTA, FQGTGA. The CDR3 sequence is 14 residues long. CDR3 sequence: CASSLAGKADTQYF. CDR3 nucleotide sequence: TGTGCCAGCAGCTTAGCAGGGAAGGCAGATACGCAGTATTTT.

The V call is TRBV11-2, the J call TRBJ1-1; D is perhaps TRBD1 (6 bases). From germline, CDR1 is SGHAT and CDR2 FQNNGV. V lost 5 bases and J lost 5, with 15 bases in between. The CDR3 is 14 residues long. CDR3 DNA sequence: TGTGCCAGCAGCGAAGGACAGATTGGGACTGAAGCTTTCTTT. This encodes CASSEGQIGTEAFF.

This clone was seen only once. This chain links TRBV4-2 with TRBJ2-1; D not resolved. CDR1 LGHNA and CDR2 YNFKEQ come from the germline V gene. This CDR3 has 14 amino acids. The V end lost 0 bases, the J end lost 10 bases, and 13 bases lay between the germline ends. CDR3 in DNA: TGTGCCAGCAGCCAAGACGCCACACTTGGGGAGCAGTTCTTC. Amino acid sequence: CASSQDATLGEQFF.

The CDR3: CASSTLGGAEQYF. CDR3 coding DNA: TGTGCCAGTAGTACCCTCGGGGGGGCCGAGCAGTACTTC. The chain is built from TRBV19 and TRBJ2-7; 8 nucleotides align to TRBD2. The CDR3 has 13 amino acids. With 4 bases clipped from V and 6 bases from J, the junction kept 5 bases outside the gene matches. CDR1 and CDR2 (germline): LNHDA, SQIVND (reference sequence).

This clone showed up just a few times. Written as DNA, the CDR3 is TGCGCCAGCAGCTTGGCTACAGGCGGAACTGAAGCTTTCTTT. This sequence encodes CASSLATGGTEAFF. The rearrangement links TRBV5-1 to TRBJ1-1; D perhaps matches TRBD1 (5 bases). The germline V gene has CDR1 SGHRS and CDR2 YFSETQ. V lost 0 bases and J lost 5, with 11 bases in between. CDR3 length: 14 residues.

The chain recombines TRBV5-6 with TRBJ1-1; D may be TRBD1 (6 bases). V was pared by 1 base and J by 4 bases, with 14 bases between. Germline values: CDR1 SGHDT, CDR2 YYEEEE. The CDR3 sequence is 15 residues long. The CDR3 spells CASSLTGNSGTEAFF. The CDR3, as DNA: TGTGCCAGCAGCTTGACAGGGAATAGTGGCACTGAAGCTTTCTTT. Full variable domain (outside the CDR3, taken from reference TRBV5-6 and TRBJ1-1): DAGVTQSPTHLIKTRGQQVTLRCSPKSGHDTVSWYQQALGQGPQFIFQYYEEEERQRGNFPDRFSGHQFPNYSSELNVNALLLGDSALYLCASSLTGNSGTEAFFGQGTRLTVV.

This clone was seen only once. The gene calls are TRBV27 and TRBJ2-5; no clear D. Germline V gene sequence: CDR1 MNHEY, CDR2 SMNVEV (reference sequence). The CDR3 runs 15 residues. Between the trimmed V and J ends, which lost 3 bases and 2 bases, there was a span of 13 bases. The CDR3 DNA is TGTGCCAGCAGTTTGAGCCGATGGGCTCAAGAGACCCAGTACTTC. It yields the protein CASSLSRWAQETQYF.

This chain joins TRBV29-1 and TRBJ1-4, with 9 nucleotides matching TRBD1. Germline V CDR1 and CDR2: SQVTM, ANQGSEA. V was clipped by 5 bases and J by 10 bases; unmatched bases: 14. The CDR3 runs 15 residues. CDR3 DNA: TGCAGCGTTCTGCGTCCGGGACAGGGAGGTGGAAAACTGTTTTTT. It codes for CSVLRPGQGGGKLFF.

V gene TRBV6-5 combines with J gene TRBJ2-3; the D gene is possibly TRBD1 (5 bases). CDR3 length: 16 residues. Trimming pared 0 bases from V and 4 bases from J, leaving 14 bases between. Germline assignment: CDR1 MNHEY and CDR2 SVGAGI. CDR3 nucleotide sequence: TGTGCCAGCAGTTACTCGATCCCAGGGCCGGCAGATACGCAGTATTTT. This sequence encodes CASSYSIPGPADTQYF.

V usage is TRBV5-8 and J usage is TRBJ2-7, with D perhaps assigned TRBD1 or TRBD2 (6 bases each). V was shortened by 6 bases and J by 5 bases, with 24 bases between the two germline ends. Germline V CDR1 and CDR2: SGHTS, YDEGEE. The CDR3 has 16 amino acids. The CDR3 spells CASTLKASFGGHEQYF. For the CDR3, the DNA is TGTGCCAGCACCCTCAAGGCGTCCTTCGGGGGCCACGAGCAGTACTTC.